Shown below are 26 T cell receptor beta chains from a single sample sequenced in a study of cytomegalovirus exposure and HLA in healthy donors. The PCR made use of 60 Vbeta and 13 Jbeta primers. The table came from immunoSEQ multiplex PCR; TCRdb's copy has only in-frame clones and leaves some out. The sample records 83,000 or so clones, 75% to 85% being singletons. The sample was PBMCs. The receptors shown here come from a woman between 35 and 50 years old in good health and CMV-seropositive.

The chain couples TRBV5-1 to TRBJ2-7; weak D call: TRBD1 (5 bases). This CDR3 region has 15 residues. Germline values: CDR1 SGHRS, CDR2 YFSETQ. Trimming took 0 bases from V and 1 from J, leaving 11 bases between them. CDR3 sequence (DNA): TGCGCCAGCAGCTTGGGGCAGGGTGGATCCTACGAGCAGTACTTC. Translated, it gives CASSLGQGGSYEQYF.

The chain is built from TRBV27 and TRBJ2-7; TRBD1 is a possible D gene (5 bases). The CDR3 runs 12 residues. V was clipped by 10 bases and J by 2 bases, with 12 bases between them. Germline CDR1 and CDR2: MNHEY and SMNVEV (reference sequence). As DNA, the CDR3 is TGTGCCACCGAGGACAACGCCTACGAGCAGTACTTC. It translates to CATEDNAYEQYF.

V usage is TRBV7-6 and J usage is TRBJ2-7; D is unclear. The V end lost 0 bases, the J end lost 4 bases, and 13 bases lay between the germline ends. The CDR3 runs to 15 residues. Germline CDR1 SGHVS, CDR2 FNYEAQ. In DNA form, the CDR3 reads TGTGCCAGCAGCTTAGCGGCTTCCAAGACTTACGAGCAGTACTTC. Translation gives CASSLAASKTYEQYF.

The rearrangement uses TRBV29-1 and TRBJ2-3; D is perhaps TRBD1 (5 bases). The CDR3 is 14 residues long. Germline V CDR1 and CDR2: SQVTM, ANQGSEA. Between the trimmed V and J ends, which lost 8 bases and 2 bases, there was a span of 17 bases. CDR3 sequence: CSTRVHTHTDTQYF. The CDR3 nucleotides are TGCAGCACCAGGGTCCATACACACACAGATACGCAGTATTTT.

The chain links TRBV5-1 to TRBJ2-5; D might be TRBD1 (5 bases). Germline CDR1 is SGHRS and CDR2 is YFSETQ. V was trimmed by 2 bases and J by 2 bases, leaving 13 bases between them. The CDR3 length is 15 residues. CDR3 coding DNA: TGCGCCAGCAGCTTTATCCTCCAGGGACAAGAGACCCAGTACTTC. Its protein is CASSFILQGQETQYF.

This clone was seen only a few times. The chain links TRBV28 to TRBJ1-5, with D perhaps TRBD1 (5 bases). This CDR3 spans 13 amino acids. Germline V gene lookup returns CDR1 MDHEN and CDR2 SYDVKM. V lost 3 bases and J 6 bases, leaving 9 bases between the germline ends. CDR3 in amino acids: CASSLEGTQPQHF. The CDR3 DNA reads as TGTGCCAGCAGTTTGGAGGGGACTCAGCCCCAGCATTTT.

This rearrangement joins TRBV14 to TRBJ2-5; D not certain. CDR1 is SGHDN and CDR2 is FVKESK in the germline V gene. The CDR3 sequence is 16 residues long. The V gene lost 4 bases and the J gene lost 5 bases, with 20 bases spanning the gap. The CDR3 is CASSPSRATGRETQYF. DNA for the CDR3: TGTGCCAGCAGCCCCTCGAGAGCAACGGGTCGGGAGACCCAGTACTTC.

The CDR3, as DNA: TGCGCCAGCAGCTTGATGGGGGGCCAAGAGACCCAGTACTTC. Translation: CASSLMGGQETQYF. The chain carries TRBV5-1 and TRBJ2-5; D might be TRBD2 (6 bases). Germline CDR1 and CDR2: SGHRS and YFSETQ. This CDR3 is 14 amino acids long. V lost 1 base and J 1 base, leaving 8 bases between the germline ends. The full variable domain, completed using reference TRBV5-1 and TRBJ2-5, is KAGVTQTPRYLIKTRGQQVTLSCSPISGHRSVSWYQQTPGQGLQFLFEYFSETQRNKGNFPGRFSGRQFSNSRSEMNVSTLELGDSALYLCASSLMGGQETQYFGPGTRLLVL.

This rearrangement joins TRBV18 to TRBJ2-5; no firm D call. Trimming left V 0 bases short and J 4 bases short, with 6 bases between. Germline lookup yields CDR1 KGHSH and CDR2 LQKENI. This CDR3 has 13 residues. The CDR3 coding sequence is TGTGCCAGCTCACCACCGGCCCCAGAGACCCAGTACTTC. As protein: CASSPPAPETQYF.

CDR3 coding DNA: TGTGCCAGCAGTGTAAGTAGCTATGGCTACACCTTC. Translation gives CASSVSSYGYTF. The chain links TRBV2 to TRBJ1-2, with no clear D. Germline V gene sequence: CDR1 SNHLY, CDR2 FYNNEI. The CDR3 covers 12 residues. V was trimmed by 4 bases and J by 4 bases, leaving 7 bases between them.

This clone was observed a few times. The J gene is TRBJ2-7, the V gene TRBV6-6, with a weak D call TRBD1 (6 bases). Per the germline V gene, CDR1 is MNHNY and CDR2 is SVGAGI (reference sequence). V was shortened by 7 bases and J by 3 bases, with 13 bases between the two germline ends. The CDR3 spans 13 residues. For the CDR3, the DNA is TGTGCCAGCAACCCCGGGACACTCTACGAGCAGTACTTC. Translated: CASNPGTLYEQYF.

The V gene is TRBV30, the J gene TRBJ2-3; D call uncertain. Trimming took off 8 bases at V and 2 bases at J, with 14 bases between the two ends. Germline CDR1 GTSNPN, CDR2 SVGIG (reference sequence). The CDR3 sequence is 13 residues long. The CDR3 region has the DNA TGTGCCAGAAATAAAGAGAACACAGATACGCAGTATTTT. Protein sequence: CARNKENTDTQYF.

The chain employs TRBV9 and TRBJ1-6; 7 bases fit TRBD1. Germline CDR1 and CDR2: SGDLS and YYNGEE. This CDR3 has 13 residues. The junction had 8 bases not matched to a gene; V was cut back by 3 bases and J by 14 bases. CDR3 residues: CASSAGTERALHF. The CDR3 bases are TGTGCCAGCAGCGCGGGGACAGAAAGAGCCCTCCACTTT.

The chain uses TRBV7-2 and TRBJ2-2; 7 bases align to TRBD1. The V gene's germline CDR1 is SGHTA and CDR2 FQGNSA. The CDR3 has 14 residues. V dropped 3 bases and J dropped 7; count of bases not matched to a gene: 5. The CDR3 is CASSLTGWVGELFF. CDR3 nucleotides: TGTGCCAGCAGCTTGACAGGGTGGGTCGGGGAGCTGTTTTTT.

This clone is a singleton in its sample. This chain links TRBV10-2 with TRBJ2-1; no definite D call. The V and J ends lost 4 bases and 0 bases respectively, with 7 bases between them. The CDR3 consists of 14 residues. CDR1 is WSHSY and CDR2 is SAAADI in the germline V gene. The CDR3 here is CASSGLSSYNEQFF. CDR3 nucleotide sequence: TGCGCCAGCAGTGGTTTGAGCTCCTACAATGAGCAGTTCTTC.

This clone has just a few counts. This CDR3 is CAIQGVPDTIYF. Written as DNA, the CDR3 is TGTGCCATCCAAGGGGTACCGGACACCATATATTTT. The chain joins TRBV28 to TRBJ1-3, with D maybe TRBD1 (5 bases). V was shortened by 10 bases and J by 8 bases, with 15 bases between the two germline ends. CDR1 and CDR2 (germline): MDHEN, SYDVKM. The CDR3 sequence is 12 residues long.

There are a few counts of this clone. The V call is TRBV30, the J call TRBJ1-1, with D maybe TRBD1 (6 bases). The CDR3 covers 15 residues. Looked up from germline, CDR1 is GTSNPN and CDR2 is SVGIG (reference sequence). Trimming left V 4 bases short and J 0 bases short, with 15 bases between. The CDR3 loop is CAWMIGGAMNTEAFF. In DNA form, the CDR3 reads TGTGCCTGGATGATAGGGGGAGCCATGAACACTGAAGCTTTCTTT.

This clone was detected only a few times. The chain employs TRBV7-9 and TRBJ2-3, with 10 bases lining up with TRBD2. V dropped 5 bases and J dropped 1; count of bases not matched to a gene: 3. Germline assignment: CDR1 SEHNR and CDR2 FQNEAQ (reference sequence). The CDR3 has 15 amino acids. This chain's CDR3 is CASSQGTSGTDTQYF. The CDR3 DNA reads TGTGCCAGCAGCCAAGGGACTAGCGGCACAGATACGCAGTATTTT.

The chain has TRBV9 and TRBJ2-1, with D possibly matching TRBD2 (5 bases). Germline V gene sequence: CDR1 SGDLS, CDR2 YYNGEE. This CDR3 has 13 amino acids. V was shortened by 2 bases and J by 3 bases, with 6 bases between the two germline ends. The CDR3 DNA is TGTGCCAGCAGCGTCGGGGACTACAATGAGCAGTTCTTC. Its protein is CASSVGDYNEQFF. The variable domain in full, with the rest retrieved from reference TRBV9 and TRBJ2-1, is DSGVTQTPKHLITATGQRVTLRCSPRSGDLSVYWYQQSLDQGLQFLIQYYNGEERAKGNILERFSAQQFPDLHSELNLSSLELGDSALYFCASSVGDYNEQFFGPGTRLTVL.

This clone appeared a single time. The chain employs TRBV19 and TRBJ2-1; D possibly corresponds to TRBD2 (6 bases). Looked up from germline, CDR1 is LNHDA and CDR2 is SQIVND (reference sequence). This CDR3 spans 16 amino acids. Between the trimmed V and J ends, which lost 4 bases and 8 bases, there was a span of 21 bases. CDR3 sequence reads: CASSNIMGGLLDEQFF. As DNA, the CDR3 is TGTGCCAGTAGTAACATCATGGGGGGTCTTTTAGATGAGCAGTTCTTC.

The J gene is TRBJ1-2, the V gene TRBV6-5; 8 nucleotides line up with TRBD1. The CDR3 sequence is 15 residues long. Trimming took 0 bases from V and 2 from J; bases not matched to a gene: 2. Germline loops: CDR1 MNHEY, CDR2 SVGAGI. CDR3 amino acids: CASSYSNRGNYGYTF. The CDR3 DNA reads as TGTGCCAGCAGTTACTCGAACAGGGGGAACTATGGCTACACCTTC.

The chain recombines TRBV5-4 with TRBJ1-2; a possible D gene is TRBD1 (5 bases). CDR1 and CDR2 (germline): SGHNT, YYREEE (reference sequence). V lost 7 bases and J 4 bases, leaving 20 bases between the germline ends. CDR3 length: 15 amino acids. The CDR3 DNA sequence: TGTGCCAGCTCCGCCGGGGGTGGCGTCCGCTATGGCTACACCTTC. Protein product: CASSAGGGVRYGYTF.

This clone was recorded only once. The V call is TRBV10-3, the J call TRBJ1-1; 7 nucleotides line up with TRBD1. Looked up from germline, CDR1 is ENHRY and CDR2 is SYGVKD. The J segment lost 5 bases and the V segment lost 4 bases, leaving 4 bases of the junction unmatched. CDR3 length: 13 amino acids. CDR3 bases: TGTGCCATCAGTGGACAGGGAGGAACTGAAGCTTTCTTT. Translating it yields CAISGQGGTEAFF.

The chain combines TRBV10-3 with TRBJ1-2; 10 positions match TRBD1. V was pared by 6 bases and J by 6 bases, with 19 bases of the junction left unmatched. Germline assignment: CDR1 ENHRY and CDR2 SYGVKD. This CDR3 region has 18 residues. CDR3 nucleotide sequence: TGTGCCATCAGCGTAGGAGAACTCAGGACAGGGGGTCATGATGGCTACACCTTC. Protein: CAISVGELRTGGHDGYTF.

This chain connects TRBV4-2 to TRBJ2-7; 9 nucleotides align to TRBD2. In germline, CDR1 is LGHNA, CDR2 YNFKEQ. With V trimmed by 0 bases and J by 1 base, 13 bases remained unmatched. This CDR3 has 19 residues. CDR3 DNA sequence: TGTGCCAGCAGCCAAGATCTGGCGGGAGGGCTTATTGGGTCCTACGAGCAGTACTTC. This gives the protein CASSQDLAGGLIGSYEQYF.

The chain employs TRBV19 and TRBJ1-2; D not resolved. V shed 1 base and J shed 7 bases, with 10 bases lying between them. The CDR3 length is 13 residues. CDR1 and CDR2 (germline): LNHDA, SQIVND (reference sequence). The CDR3 sequence: CASSIGLPSGYTF. CDR3 nucleotides: TGTGCCAGTAGTATAGGTCTGCCGAGTGGCTACACCTTC.